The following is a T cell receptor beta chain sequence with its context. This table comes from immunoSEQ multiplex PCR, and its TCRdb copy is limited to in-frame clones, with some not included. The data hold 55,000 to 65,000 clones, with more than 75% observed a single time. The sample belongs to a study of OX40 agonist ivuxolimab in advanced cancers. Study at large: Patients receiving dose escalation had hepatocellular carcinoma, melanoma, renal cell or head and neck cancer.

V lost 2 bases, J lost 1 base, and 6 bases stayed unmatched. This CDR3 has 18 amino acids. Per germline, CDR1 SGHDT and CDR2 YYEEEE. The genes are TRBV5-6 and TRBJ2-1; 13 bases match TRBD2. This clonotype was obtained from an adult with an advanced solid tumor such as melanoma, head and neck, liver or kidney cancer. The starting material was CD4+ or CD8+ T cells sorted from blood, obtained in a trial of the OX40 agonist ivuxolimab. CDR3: CASSFTSGGAYSYNEQFF. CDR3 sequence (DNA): TGTGCCAGCAGCTTTACTAGCGGGGGGGCATATTCCTACAATGAGCAGTTCTTC. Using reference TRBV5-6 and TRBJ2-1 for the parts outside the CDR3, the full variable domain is DAGVTQSPTHLIKTRGQQVTLRCSPKSGHDTVSWYQQALGQGPQFIFQYYEEEERQRGNFPDRFSGHQFPNYSSELNVNALLLGDSALYLCASSFTSGGAYSYNEQFFGPGTRLTVL.